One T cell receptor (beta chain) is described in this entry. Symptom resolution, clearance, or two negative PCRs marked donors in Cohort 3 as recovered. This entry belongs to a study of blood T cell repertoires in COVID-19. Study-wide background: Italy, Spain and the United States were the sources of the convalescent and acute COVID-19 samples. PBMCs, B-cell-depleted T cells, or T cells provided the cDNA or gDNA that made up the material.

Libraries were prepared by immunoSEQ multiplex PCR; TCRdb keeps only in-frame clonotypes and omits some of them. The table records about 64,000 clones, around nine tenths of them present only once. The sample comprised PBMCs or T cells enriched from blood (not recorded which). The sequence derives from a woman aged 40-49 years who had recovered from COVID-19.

The CDR3 here is CATLTGQGRSYEQYF. In nucleotides, the CDR3 is TGTGCCACCTTAACCGGGCAGGGGCGATCCTACGAGCAGTACTTC. The rearrangement uses TRBV6-4 and TRBJ2-7, with a weak D call TRBD1 (6 bases). Germline V gene lookup returns CDR1 MRHNA and CDR2 SNTAGT. The CDR3 totals 15 residues. V was shortened by 10 bases and J by 1 base, with 20 bases between the two germline ends.